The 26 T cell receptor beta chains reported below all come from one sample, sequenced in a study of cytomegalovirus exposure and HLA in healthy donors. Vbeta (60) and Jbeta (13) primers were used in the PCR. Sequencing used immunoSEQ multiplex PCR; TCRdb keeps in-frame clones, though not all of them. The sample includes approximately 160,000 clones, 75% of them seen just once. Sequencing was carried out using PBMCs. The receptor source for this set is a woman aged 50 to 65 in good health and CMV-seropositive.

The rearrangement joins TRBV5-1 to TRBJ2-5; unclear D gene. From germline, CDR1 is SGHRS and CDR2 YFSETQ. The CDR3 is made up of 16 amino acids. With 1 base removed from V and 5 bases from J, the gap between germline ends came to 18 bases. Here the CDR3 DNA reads TGCGCCAGCAGCTTGATTATTAGCAGTGGTTTGGAGACCCAGTACTTC. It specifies CASSLIISSGLETQYF.

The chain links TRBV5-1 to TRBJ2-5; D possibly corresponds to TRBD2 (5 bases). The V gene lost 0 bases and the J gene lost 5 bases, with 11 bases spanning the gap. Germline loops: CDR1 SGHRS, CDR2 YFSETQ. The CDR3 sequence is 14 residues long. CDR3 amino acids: CASSLAVPGETQYF. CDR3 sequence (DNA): TGCGCCAGCAGCTTGGCTGTACCGGGGGAGACCCAGTACTTC.

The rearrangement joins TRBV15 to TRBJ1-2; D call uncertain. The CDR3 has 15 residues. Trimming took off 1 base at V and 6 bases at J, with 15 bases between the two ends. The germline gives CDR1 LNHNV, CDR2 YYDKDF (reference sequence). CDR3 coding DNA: TGTGCCACCAGCAGAGGTCGGGAAGACTCGAATGGCTACACCTTC. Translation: CATSRGREDSNGYTF.

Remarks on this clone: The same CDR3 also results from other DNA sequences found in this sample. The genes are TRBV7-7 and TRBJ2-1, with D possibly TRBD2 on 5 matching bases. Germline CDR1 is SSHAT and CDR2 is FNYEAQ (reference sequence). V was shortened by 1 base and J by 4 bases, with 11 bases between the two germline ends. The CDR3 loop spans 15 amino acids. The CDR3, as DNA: TGTGCCAGCAGCTTAGGATCCGGCGGGTACAATGAGCAGTTCTTC. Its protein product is CASSLGSGGYNEQFF.

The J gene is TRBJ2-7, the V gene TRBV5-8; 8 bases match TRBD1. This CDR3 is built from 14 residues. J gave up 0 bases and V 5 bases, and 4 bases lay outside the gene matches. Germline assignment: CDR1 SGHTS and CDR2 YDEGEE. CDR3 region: CASRRGQGSYEQYF. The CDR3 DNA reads TGTGCCAGCAGACGCGGACAGGGCTCCTACGAGCAGTACTTC.

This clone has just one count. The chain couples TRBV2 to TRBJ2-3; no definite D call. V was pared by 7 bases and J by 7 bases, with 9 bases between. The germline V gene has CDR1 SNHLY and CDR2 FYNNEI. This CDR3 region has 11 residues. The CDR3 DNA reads TGTGCCAGCACCGTCGACTATACGCAGTATTTT. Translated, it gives CASTVDYTQYF.

The CDR3, as DNA: TGCAGCGTTCTGGGGACTGGAGACAAGCAGTTCTTC. Encoded protein: CSVLGTGDKQFF. V usage is TRBV29-1 and J usage is TRBJ2-1, with TRBD2 as a possible D gene (6 bases). The CDR3 length is 12 residues. Germline CDR1 and CDR2: SQVTM and ANQGSEA. Trimming shortened V by 5 bases and J by 11 bases, and 16 bases separated the two germline ends.

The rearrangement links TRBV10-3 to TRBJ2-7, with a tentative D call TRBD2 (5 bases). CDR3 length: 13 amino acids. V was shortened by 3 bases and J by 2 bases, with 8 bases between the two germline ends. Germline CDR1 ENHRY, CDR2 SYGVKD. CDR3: CAISDAGTYEQYF. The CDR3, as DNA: TGTGCCATCAGTGACGCCGGGACCTACGAGCAGTACTTC.

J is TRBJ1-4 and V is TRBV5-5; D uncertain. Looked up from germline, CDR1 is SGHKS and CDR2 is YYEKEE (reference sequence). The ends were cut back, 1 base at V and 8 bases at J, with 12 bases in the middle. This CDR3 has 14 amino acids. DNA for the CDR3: TGTGCCAGCAGCTTGACAGCCTCTGGGGAAAAACTGTTTTTT. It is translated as CASSLTASGEKLFF. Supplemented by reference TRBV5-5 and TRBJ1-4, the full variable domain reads DAGVTQSPTHLIKTRGQQVTLRCSPISGHKSVSWYQQVLGQGPQFIFQYYEKEERGRGNFPDRFSARQFPNYSSELNVNALLLGDSALYLCASSLTASGEKLFFGSGTQLSVL.

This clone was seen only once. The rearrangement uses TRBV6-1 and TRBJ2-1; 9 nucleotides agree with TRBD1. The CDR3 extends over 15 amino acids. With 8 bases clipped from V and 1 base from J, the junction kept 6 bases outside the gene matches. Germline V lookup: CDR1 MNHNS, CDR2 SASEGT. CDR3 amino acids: CASGRGTGSYNEQFF. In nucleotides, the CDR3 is TGTGCCAGCGGTCGGGGGACAGGGTCCTACAATGAGCAGTTCTTC.

The DNA of the CDR3 is TGTGCCAGCTCACCAAGCCGGGGGTCGGTCGAGCAGTACTTC. As protein: CASSPSRGSVEQYF. V is TRBV18 and J is TRBJ2-7; D might be TRBD2 (6 bases). Trimming took 2 bases from V and 6 from J, leaving 14 bases between them. The CDR3 runs to 14 residues. CDR1 KGHSH and CDR2 LQKENI come from the germline V gene.

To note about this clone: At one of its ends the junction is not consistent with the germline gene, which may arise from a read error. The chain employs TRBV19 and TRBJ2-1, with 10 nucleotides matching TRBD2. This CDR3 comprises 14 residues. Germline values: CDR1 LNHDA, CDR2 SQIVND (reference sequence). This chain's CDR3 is CASSYSGGSNGQFF. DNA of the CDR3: TGTGCCAGTAGTTATAGCGGGGGGTCGAATGGGCAGTTCTTC.

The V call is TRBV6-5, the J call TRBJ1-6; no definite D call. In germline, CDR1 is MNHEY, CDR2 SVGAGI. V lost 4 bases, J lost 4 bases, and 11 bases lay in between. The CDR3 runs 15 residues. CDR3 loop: CASSLQSIYNSPLHF. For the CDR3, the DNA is TGTGCCAGCAGTTTACAGTCAATTTATAATTCACCCCTCCACTTT.

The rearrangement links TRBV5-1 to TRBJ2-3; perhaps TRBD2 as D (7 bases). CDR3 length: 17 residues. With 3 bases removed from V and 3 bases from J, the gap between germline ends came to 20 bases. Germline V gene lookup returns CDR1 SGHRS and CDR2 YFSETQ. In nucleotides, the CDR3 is TGCGCCAGCAGCTGGCCGGTTAGGGGGGGGTCTACAGATACGCAGTATTTT. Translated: CASSWPVRGGSTDTQYF. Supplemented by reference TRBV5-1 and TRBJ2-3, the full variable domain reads KAGVTQTPRYLIKTRGQQVTLSCSPISGHRSVSWYQQTPGQGLQFLFEYFSETQRNKGNFPGRFSGRQFSNSRSEMNVSTLELGDSALYLCASSWPVRGGSTDTQYFGPGTRLTVL.

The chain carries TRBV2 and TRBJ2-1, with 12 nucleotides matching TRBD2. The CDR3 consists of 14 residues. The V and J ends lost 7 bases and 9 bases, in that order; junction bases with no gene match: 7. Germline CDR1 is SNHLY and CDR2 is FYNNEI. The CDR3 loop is CASTRTSGESEQFF. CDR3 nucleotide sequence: TGTGCCAGCACCCGGACTAGCGGGGAAAGTGAGCAGTTCTTC.

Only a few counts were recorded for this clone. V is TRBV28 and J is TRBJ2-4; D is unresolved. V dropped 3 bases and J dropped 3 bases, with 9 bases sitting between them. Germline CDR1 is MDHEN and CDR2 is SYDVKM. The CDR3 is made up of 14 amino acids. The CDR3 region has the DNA TGTGCCAGCAGTTTTCAGGCAGTCAAAAACATTCAGTACTTC. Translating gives CASSFQAVKNIQYF.

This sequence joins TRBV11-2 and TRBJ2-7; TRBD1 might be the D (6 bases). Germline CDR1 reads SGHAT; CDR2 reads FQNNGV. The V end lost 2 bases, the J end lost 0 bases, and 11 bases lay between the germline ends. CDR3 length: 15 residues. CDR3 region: CASSLQGGSSYEQYF. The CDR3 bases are TGTGCCAGCAGCTTACAAGGGGGAAGCTCCTACGAGCAGTACTTC.

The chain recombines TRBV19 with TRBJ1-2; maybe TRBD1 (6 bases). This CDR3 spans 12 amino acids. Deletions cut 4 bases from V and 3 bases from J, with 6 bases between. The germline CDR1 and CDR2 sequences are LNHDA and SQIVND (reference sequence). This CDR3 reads CASSRQDYGYTF. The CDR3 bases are TGTGCCAGTAGTAGACAGGACTATGGCTACACCTTC.

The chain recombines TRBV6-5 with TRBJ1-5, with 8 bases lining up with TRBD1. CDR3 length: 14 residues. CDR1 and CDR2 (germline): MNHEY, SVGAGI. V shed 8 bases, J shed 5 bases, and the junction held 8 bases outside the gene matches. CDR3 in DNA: TGTGCCAGCTCCCTGGACAGGGAATATCAGCCCCAGCATTTT. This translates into CASSLDREYQPQHF.

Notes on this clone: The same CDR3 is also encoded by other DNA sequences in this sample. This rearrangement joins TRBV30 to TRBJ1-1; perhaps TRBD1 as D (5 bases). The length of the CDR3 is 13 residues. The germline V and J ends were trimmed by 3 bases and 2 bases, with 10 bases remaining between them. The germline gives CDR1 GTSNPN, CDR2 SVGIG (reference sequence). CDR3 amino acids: CAWSRGQNTEAFF. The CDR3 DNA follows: TGTGCCTGGAGCCGCGGACAAAACACTGAAGCTTTCTTT.

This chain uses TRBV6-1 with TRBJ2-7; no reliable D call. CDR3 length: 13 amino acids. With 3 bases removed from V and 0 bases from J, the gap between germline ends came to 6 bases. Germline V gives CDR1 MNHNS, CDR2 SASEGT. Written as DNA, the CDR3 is TGTGCCAGCAGTGAGGCCCGCTCCTACGAGCAGTACTTC. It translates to CASSEARSYEQYF.

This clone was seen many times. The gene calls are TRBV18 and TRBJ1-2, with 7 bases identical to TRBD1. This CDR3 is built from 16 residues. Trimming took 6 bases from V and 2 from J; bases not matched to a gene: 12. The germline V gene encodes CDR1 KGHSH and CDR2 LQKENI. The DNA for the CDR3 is TGTGCCAGCTCCCGGGACGCAGGGGGAGCAAACTATGGCTACACCTTC. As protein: CASSRDAGGANYGYTF.

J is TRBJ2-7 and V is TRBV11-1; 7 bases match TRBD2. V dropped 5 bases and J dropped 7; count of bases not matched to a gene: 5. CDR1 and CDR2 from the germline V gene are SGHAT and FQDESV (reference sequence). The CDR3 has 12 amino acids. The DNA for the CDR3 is TGTGCCAGCAGCCCCGGGACTATAGAGCAGTACTTC. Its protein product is CASSPGTIEQYF.

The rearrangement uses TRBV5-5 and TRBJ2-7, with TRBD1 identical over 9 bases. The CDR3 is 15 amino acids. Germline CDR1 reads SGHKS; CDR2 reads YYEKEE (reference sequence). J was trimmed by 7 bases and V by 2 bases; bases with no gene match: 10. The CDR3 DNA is TGTGCCAGCAGCTTTGGAGGGACAGGGTCCTGGGAGCAGTACTTC. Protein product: CASSFGGTGSWEQYF.

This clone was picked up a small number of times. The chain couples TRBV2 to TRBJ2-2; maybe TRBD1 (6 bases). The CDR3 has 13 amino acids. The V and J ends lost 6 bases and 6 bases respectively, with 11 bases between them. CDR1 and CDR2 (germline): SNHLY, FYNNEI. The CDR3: CASRAPGAGELFF. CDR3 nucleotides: TGTGCCAGCAGAGCCCCAGGGGCCGGGGAGCTGTTTTTT.

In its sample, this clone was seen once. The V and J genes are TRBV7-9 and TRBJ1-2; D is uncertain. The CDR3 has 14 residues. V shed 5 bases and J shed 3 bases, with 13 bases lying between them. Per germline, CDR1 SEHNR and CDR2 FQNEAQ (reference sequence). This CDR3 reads CASSHRVTDYGYTF. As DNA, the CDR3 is TGTGCCAGCAGCCACAGAGTCACCGACTATGGCTACACCTTC.